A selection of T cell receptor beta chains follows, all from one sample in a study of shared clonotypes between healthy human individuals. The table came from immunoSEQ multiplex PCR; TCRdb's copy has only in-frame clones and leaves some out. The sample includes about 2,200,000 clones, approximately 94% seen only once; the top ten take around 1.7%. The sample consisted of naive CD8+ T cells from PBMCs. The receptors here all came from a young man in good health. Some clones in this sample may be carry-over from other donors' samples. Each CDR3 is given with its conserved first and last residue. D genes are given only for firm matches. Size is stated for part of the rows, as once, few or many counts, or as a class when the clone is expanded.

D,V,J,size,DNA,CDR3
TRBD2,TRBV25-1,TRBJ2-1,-,TGTGCCAGCAGTGAATTCGTGAGCGGGGTCTCCTACAATGAGCAGTTCTTC,CASSEFVSGVSYNEQFF
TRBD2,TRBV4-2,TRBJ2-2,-,TGTGCCAGCAGCCGAAGCGGCCTAGCGGGGGCGAACACCGGGGAGCTGTTTTTT,CASSRSGLAGANTGELFF
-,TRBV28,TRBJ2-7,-,TGTGCCAGCAGCCCGGGACTGCCCTACGAGCAGTACTTC,CASSPGLPYEQYF
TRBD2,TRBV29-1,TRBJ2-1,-,TGCAGCGTTGAGCTACTTCTAGCGGGAGGGTACAATGAGCAGTTCTTC,CSVELLLAGGYNEQFF
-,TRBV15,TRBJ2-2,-,TGTGCCACCAGCAGAGATAGGACGGTATCGAACACCGGGGAGCTGTTTTTT,CATSRDRTVSNTGELFF
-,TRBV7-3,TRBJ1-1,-,TGTGCCAGCAGCCTGCGACCGTCCCCTGAAGCTTTCTTT,CASSLRPSPEAFF
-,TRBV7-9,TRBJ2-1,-,TGTGCCAGCAGCTTAACCAAGGAGAATGAGCAGTTCTTC,CASSLTKENEQFF
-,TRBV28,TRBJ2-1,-,TGTGCCAGCAGCCAGGGACTTTTAGTCGAGCAGTTCTTC,CASSQGLLVEQFF
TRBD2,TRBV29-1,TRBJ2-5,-,TGCAGCGTTGATCCTCGCGGGGGGGCGAGGGAGACCCAGTACTTC,CSVDPRGGARETQYF
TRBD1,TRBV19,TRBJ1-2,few,TGTGCCAGTAGTCCCTGGGACAGCAACTATGGCTACACCTTC,CASSPWDSNYGYTF
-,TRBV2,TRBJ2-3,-,TGTGCCAGCAGTGACGCCGGGGATACGCAGTATTTT,CASSDAGDTQYF
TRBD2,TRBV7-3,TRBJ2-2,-,TGTGCCAGCAGCTCCAATGGATTTAGCGGGAGGGGCACCGGGGAGCTGTTTTTT,CASSSNGFSGRGTGELFF
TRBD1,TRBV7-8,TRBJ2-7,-,TGTGCCAGCAGTGCAATAAAGGGACAGACCAACTTC,CASSAIKGQTNF
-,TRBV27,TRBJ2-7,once,TGTGCCAGCAGTCTCACCAGGGGAACCTACGAGCAGTACTTC,CASSLTRGTYEQYF
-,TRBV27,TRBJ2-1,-,TGTGCCAGCAGTTTAGGCGTTTGGAATGAGCAGTTCTTC,CASSLGVWNEQFF
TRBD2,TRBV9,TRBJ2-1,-,TGTGCCAGCAGCGTAGTACTAGCGGGGGAGTACAATGAGCAGTTCTTC,CASSVVLAGEYNEQFF
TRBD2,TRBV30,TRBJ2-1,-,TGTGCCTGGCAGGGTCTAGCGGGATACAATGAGCAGTTCTTC,CAWQGLAGYNEQFF
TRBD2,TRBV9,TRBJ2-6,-,TGTGCCAGCAGCCCTCCGGGACTAGCGGGAGCTGGGGCCAACGTCCTGACTTTC,CASSPPGLAGAGANVLTF
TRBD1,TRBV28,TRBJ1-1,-,TGTGCCAGCAGTGTCCGGGACAGTAGCACTGAAGCTTTCTTT,CASSVRDSSTEAFF
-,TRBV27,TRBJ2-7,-,TGTGCCAGCAGTTTCGGGGGAGGAAACTACGAGCAGTACTTC,CASSFGGGNYEQYF
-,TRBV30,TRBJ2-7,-,TGTGCCTGGAAGCGTGTCCGCTACGAGCAGTACTTC,CAWKRVRYEQYF
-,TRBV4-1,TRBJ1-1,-,TGCGCCAGCAGCCATCCAGGACCGCCTTACACTGAAGCTTTCTTT,CASSHPGPPYTEAFF
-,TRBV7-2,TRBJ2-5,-,TGTGCCAGCAGCTCCGGGACAAGTCGGGAGACCCAGTACTTC,CASSSGTSRETQYF
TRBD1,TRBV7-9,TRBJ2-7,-,TGTGCCAGCAGCTCCGGACAGGGCCTCTACGAGCAGTACTTC,CASSSGQGLYEQYF
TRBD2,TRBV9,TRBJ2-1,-,TGTGCCAGCAGCGATGTAGCGGGAGGGCCTCTGGGCAGGGTCTACAATGAGCAGTTCTTC,CASSDVAGGPLGRVYNEQFF
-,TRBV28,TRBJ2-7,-,TGTGCCAGCAGTTTGACAGCCCCGGGCTCCTACGAGCAGTACTTC,CASSLTAPGSYEQYF
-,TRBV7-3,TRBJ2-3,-,TGTGCCAGCAGCTTAATCGGGGCAGATACGCAGTATTTT,CASSLIGADTQYF
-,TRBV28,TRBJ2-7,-,TGTGCCAGCAGTTTATCCGACGAGCAGTACTTC,CASSLSDEQYF
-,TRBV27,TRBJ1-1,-,TGTGCCAGCAGTTTATATGCCCTTCCGATGAACACTGAAGCTTTCTTT,CASSLYALPMNTEAFF
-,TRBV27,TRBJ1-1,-,TGTGCCAGCAGTTTGAGGAGAGACACTGAAGCTTTCTTT,CASSLRRDTEAFF
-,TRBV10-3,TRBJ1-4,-,TGTGCCATCAGTGAGAGGGCCAACCTTAATGAAAAACTGTTTTTT,CAISERANLNEKLFF
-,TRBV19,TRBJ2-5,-,TGTGCCAGTAGGTCACGGACTATTCACGGGGGATATATTGTAGAGACCCAGTACTTC,CASRSRTIHGGYIVETQYF
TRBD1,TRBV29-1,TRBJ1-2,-,TGCAGCGTTCACGACAGGGAGAATGGCTACACCTTC,CSVHDRENGYTF
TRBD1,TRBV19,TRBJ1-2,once,TGTGCCAGTGGGACAGGCCCTAACTATGGCTACACCTTC,CASGTGPNYGYTF
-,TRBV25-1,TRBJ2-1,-,TGTGCCAGCAGACCCAGGGGTTCTAACTACAATGAGCAGTTCTTC,CASRPRGSNYNEQFF
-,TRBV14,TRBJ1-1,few,TGTGCCAGCAGCCAAGATCGGCGGATTGAAGCTTTCTTT,CASSQDRRIEAFF
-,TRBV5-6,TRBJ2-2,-,TGTGCCAGCAGCGAATCTGCCGGGGAGCTGTTTTTT,CASSESAGELFF
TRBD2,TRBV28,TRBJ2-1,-,TGTGCCAGCACCATTCTCGGGACTAGCGGGAGTAGCTCCTACAATGAGCAGTTCTTC,CASTILGTSGSSSYNEQFF
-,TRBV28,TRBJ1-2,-,TGTGCCAGCACTACTGTTGGGGCGTGGACCGGGACAATAACCGGCTACACCTTC,CASTTVGAWTGTITGYTF
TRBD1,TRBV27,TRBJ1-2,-,TGTGCCAGCAGTGCCAGACAGGGGTCTAACTATGGCTACACCTTC,CASSARQGSNYGYTF
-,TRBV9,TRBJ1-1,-,TGTGCCAGCAGCCCCGGGGGGGGGAACACTGAAGCTTTCTTT,CASSPGGGNTEAFF
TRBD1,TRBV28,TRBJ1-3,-,TGTGCCAGCAGTCCAGGGACAGGGGGAGTCCTCTCTGGAAACACCATATATTTT,CASSPGTGGVLSGNTIYF
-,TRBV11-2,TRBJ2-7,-,TGTGCCAGCAGCTTAGGAGTACGTCTAAGCGACGAGCAGTACTTC,CASSLGVRLSDEQYF
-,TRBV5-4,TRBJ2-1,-,TGTGCCAGCGACAACGGGGGCGATGAGCAGTTCTTC,CASDNGGDEQFF
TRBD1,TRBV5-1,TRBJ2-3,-,TGCGCCAGCAGCCCAGCCACAGGGGGCACAGATACGCAGTATTTT,CASSPATGGTDTQYF
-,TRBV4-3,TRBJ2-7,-,TGCGCCAGCAGCCAAGTGTTACAGCGTTCCTACGAGCAGTACTTC,CASSQVLQRSYEQYF
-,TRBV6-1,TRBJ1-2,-,TGTGCCAGCAGTAATTTCGCGGGGGCGGCCTATGGCTACACCTTC,CASSNFAGAAYGYTF
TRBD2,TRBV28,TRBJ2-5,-,TGTGCCAGCAGTTTATCTCTGGGACTAGCGGAGACCCAGTACTTC,CASSLSLGLAETQYF